This T cell receptor beta chain was observed in a study of shared clonotypes between healthy human individuals. Study-level points and caveats: Several donors shared 5% to 5.5% of their naive CD4 clonotypes. An effect of sequencing depth on clonotype sharing among donors was expected. Owing to a small donor count, the genetic and exposure-history diversity represented was limited.

The repertoire was sequenced with immunoSEQ multiplex PCR; TCRdb's copy has only in-frame clones and lacks some. The sample holds hundreds of thousands of clones, approximately 96% seen once. Concerning this clone: Its antigen remains unidentified.

The V gene lost 1 base and the J gene lost 3 bases, with 10 bases spanning the gap. This CDR3 is built from 14 residues. In germline, CDR1 is MGHDK, CDR2 SYGVNS. Positive CCR7 selection of CD45RO-negative cells yielded the naive CD8 cells, and terminally differentiated effector memory CD45RA+ cells were excluded. Sequences were obtained from naive CD8+ T cells sorted from blood. This chain connects TRBV25-1 to TRBJ2-7; D call uncertain. The TCR sequence derives from a woman aged 30 to 39 in good health. As DNA, the CDR3 is TGTGCCAGCAGTGAATTAACTGAAGACTACGAGCAGTACTTC. Amino acids: CASSELTEDYEQYF.